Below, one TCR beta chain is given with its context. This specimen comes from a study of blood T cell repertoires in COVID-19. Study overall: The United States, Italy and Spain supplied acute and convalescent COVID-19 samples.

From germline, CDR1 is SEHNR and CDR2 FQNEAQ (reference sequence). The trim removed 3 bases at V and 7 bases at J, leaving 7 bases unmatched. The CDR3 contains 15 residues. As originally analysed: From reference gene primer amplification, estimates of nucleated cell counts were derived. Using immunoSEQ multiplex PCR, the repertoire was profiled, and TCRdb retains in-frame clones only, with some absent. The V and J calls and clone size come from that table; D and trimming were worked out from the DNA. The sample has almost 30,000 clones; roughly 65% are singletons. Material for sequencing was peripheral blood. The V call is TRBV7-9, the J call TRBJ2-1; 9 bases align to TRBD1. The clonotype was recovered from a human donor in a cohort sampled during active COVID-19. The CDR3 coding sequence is TGTGCCAGCAGCTTTTGGGACAGGGTTCGTAATGAGCAGTTCTTC. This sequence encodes CASSFWDRVRNEQFF.